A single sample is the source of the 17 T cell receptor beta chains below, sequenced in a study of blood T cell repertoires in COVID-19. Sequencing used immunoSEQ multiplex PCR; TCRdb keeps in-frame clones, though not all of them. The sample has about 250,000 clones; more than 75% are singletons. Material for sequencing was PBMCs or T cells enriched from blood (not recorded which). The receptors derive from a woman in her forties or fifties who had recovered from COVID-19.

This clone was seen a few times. CDR3 sequence (DNA): TGTGCCAGCAGGGGACAGGCCCTAGCTAACTATGGCTACACCTTC. Its translation: CASRGQALANYGYTF. This chain joins TRBV6-5 and TRBJ1-2; TRBD1 matches 8 bases. With V trimmed by 6 bases and J by 0 bases, 6 bases remained unmatched. The CDR3 totals 15 residues. Germline values: CDR1 MNHEY, CDR2 SVGAGI.

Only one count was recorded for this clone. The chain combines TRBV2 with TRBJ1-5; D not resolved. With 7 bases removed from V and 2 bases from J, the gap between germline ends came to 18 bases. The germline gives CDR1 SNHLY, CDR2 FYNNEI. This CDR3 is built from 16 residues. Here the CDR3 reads CASTKNTLTGNQPQHF. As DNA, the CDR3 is TGTGCCAGCACAAAAAATACTTTAACGGGCAATCAGCCCCAGCATTTT. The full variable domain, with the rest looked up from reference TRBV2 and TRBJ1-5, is EPEVTQTPSHQVTQMGQEVILRCVPISNHLYFYWYRQILGQKVEFLVSFYNNEISEKSEIFDDQFSVERPDGSNFTLKIRSTKLEDSAMYFCASTKNTLTGNQPQHFGDGTRLSIL.

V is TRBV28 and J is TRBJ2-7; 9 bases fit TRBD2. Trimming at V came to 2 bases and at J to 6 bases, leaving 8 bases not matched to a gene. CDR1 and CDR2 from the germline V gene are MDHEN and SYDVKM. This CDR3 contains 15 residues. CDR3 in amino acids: CASSLGQREVTEQYF. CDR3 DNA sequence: TGTGCCAGCAGTTTAGGCCAGCGGGAGGTGACCGAGCAGTACTTC.

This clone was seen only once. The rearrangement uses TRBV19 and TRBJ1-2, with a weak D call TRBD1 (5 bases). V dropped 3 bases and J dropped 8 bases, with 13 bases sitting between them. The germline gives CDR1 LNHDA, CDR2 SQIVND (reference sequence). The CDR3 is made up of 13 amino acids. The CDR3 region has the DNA TGTGCCAGTAGTATTTCAGGGTCGCGGGGCTACACCTTC. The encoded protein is CASSISGSRGYTF.

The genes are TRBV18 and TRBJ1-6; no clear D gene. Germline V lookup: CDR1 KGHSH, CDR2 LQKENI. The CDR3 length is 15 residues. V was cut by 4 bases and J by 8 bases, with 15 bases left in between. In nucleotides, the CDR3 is TGTGCCAGCTCACGCCTAGGCCAGCGAGATTCACCCCTCCACTTT. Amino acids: CASSRLGQRDSPLHF.

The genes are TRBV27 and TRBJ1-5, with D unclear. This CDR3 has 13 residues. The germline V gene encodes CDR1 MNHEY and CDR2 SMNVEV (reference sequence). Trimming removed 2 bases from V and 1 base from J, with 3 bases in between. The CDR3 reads CASSLQSNQPQHF. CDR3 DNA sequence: TGTGCCAGCAGTTTACAGAGCAATCAGCCCCAGCATTTT.

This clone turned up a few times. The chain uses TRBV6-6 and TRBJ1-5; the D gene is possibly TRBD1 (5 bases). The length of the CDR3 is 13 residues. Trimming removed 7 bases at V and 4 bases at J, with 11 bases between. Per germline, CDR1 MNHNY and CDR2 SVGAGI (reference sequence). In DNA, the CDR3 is TGTGCCAGCACAGCGACAGAAAATCAGCCCCAGCATTTT. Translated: CASTATENQPQHF.

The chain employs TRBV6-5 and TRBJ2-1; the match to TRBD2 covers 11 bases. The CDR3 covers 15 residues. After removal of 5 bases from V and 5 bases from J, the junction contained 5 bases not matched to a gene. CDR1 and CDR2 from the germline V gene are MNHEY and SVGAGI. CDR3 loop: CASSRLAGSNNEQFF. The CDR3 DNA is TGTGCCAGCAGTCGACTAGCGGGATCCAACAATGAGCAGTTCTTC.

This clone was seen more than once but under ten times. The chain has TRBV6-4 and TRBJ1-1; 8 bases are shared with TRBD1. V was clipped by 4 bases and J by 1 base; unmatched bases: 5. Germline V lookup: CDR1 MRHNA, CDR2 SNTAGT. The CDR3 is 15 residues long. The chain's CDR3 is CASSARDRWNTEAFF. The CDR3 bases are TGTGCCAGCAGTGCTCGGGACAGGTGGAACACTGAAGCTTTCTTT.

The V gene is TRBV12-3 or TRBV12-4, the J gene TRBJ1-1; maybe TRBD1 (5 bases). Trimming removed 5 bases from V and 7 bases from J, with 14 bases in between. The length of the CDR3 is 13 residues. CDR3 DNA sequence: TGTGCCAGCAGTCCAGCTTTTCAGGGTGAAGCTTTCTTT. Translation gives CASSPAFQGEAFF.

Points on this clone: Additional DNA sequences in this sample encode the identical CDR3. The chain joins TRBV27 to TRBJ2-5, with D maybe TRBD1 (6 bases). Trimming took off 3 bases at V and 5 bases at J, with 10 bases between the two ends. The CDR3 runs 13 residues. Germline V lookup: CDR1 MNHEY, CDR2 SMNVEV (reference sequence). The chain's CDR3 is CASSLGQGETQYF. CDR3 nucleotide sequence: TGTGCCAGCAGTTTGGGACAAGGGGAGACCCAGTACTTC.

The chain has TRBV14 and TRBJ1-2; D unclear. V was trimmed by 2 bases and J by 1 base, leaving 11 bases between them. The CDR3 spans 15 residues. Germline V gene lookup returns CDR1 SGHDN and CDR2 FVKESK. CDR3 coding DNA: TGTGCCAGCAGCCAAATTTACGGGATTAACTATGGCTACACCTTC. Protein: CASSQIYGINYGYTF.

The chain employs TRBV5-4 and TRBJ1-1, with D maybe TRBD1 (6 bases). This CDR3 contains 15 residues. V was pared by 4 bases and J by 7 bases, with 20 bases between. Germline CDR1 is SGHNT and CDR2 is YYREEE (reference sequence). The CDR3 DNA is TGTGCCAGCAGCCCTGAGGGGAGGGGGGCGAATGAAGCTTTCTTT. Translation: CASSPEGRGANEAFF.

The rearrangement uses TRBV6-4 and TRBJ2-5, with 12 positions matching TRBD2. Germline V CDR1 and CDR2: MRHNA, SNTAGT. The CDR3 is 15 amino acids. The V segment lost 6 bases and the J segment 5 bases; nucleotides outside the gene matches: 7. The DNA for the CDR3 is TGTGCCAGCAGGGCGCCGACTAGCGGGAGTGAGACCCAGTACTTC. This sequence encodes CASRAPTSGSETQYF.

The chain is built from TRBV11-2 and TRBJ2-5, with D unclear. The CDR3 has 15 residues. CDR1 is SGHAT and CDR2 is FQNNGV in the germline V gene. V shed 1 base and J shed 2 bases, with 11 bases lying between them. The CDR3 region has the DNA TGTGCCAGCAGCTTAGGACACAAAGGTCAAGAGACCCAGTACTTC. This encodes CASSLGHKGQETQYF.

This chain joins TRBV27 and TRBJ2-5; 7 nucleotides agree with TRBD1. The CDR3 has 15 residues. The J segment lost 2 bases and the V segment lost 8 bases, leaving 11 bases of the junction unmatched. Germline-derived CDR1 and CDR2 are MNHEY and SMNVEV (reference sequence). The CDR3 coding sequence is TGTGCCAGCCGGCTGACTGACAGGGTTCAAGAGACCCAGTACTTC. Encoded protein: CASRLTDRVQETQYF.

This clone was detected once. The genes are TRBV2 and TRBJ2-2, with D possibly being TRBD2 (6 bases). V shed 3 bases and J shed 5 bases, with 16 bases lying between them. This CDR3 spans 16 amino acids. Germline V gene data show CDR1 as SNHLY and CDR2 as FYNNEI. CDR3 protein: CASSDRRDPRTGELFF. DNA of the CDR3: TGTGCCAGCAGTGATAGGAGGGACCCTAGAACCGGGGAGCTGTTTTTT.